This TCR beta chain came from a study of memory CD8 T cells in hepatitis C reinfection. Study information: A positive HCV RNA test after two negatives ≥60 days apart defined reinfection.

Time point described: pre-reinfection, 55 to 20 weeks before reinfection detection. TCR sequencing was done directly ex vivo on sorted cells, without expansion in vitro. Generated by immunoSEQ multiplex PCR, the TCRdb table keeps only in-frame clones and is missing some. The table records 40,000 to 60,000 clones, under 90% of them present only once. Germline CDR1 is LNHNV and CDR2 is YYDKDF (reference sequence). V lost 8 bases, J lost 5 bases, and 10 bases stayed unmatched. The CDR3 is 14 amino acids. The specimen was naive CD8+ T cells sorted from blood. The chain couples TRBV15 to TRBJ2-7; TRBD1 agrees at 9 bases. This sequence originates from a man between 18 and 35 years old with hepatitis C virus infection. As DNA, the CDR3 is TGTGCCACCGTCGACCGGGACAGGGTCGACGAGCAGTACGTC. Translation: CATVDRDRVDEQYV.